Listed below are T cell receptor beta chains from one sample, sequenced in a study of blood T cells in healthy people across ages. TCRdb fed the 5' RACE reads into MiXCR, producing one record per CDR3 protein. The table includes nearly 1 million distinct CDR3 sequences, roughly 51% detected once. Sequencing was done on a sample of blood. All receptors derive from a woman aged 60 to 75 in good health. The CDR3 runs from the conserved cysteine through the conserved F or W. Each record gives: D gene, clone size, V gene, J gene, CDR3 protein, CDR3 DNA. The D gene is left open where the match is weak. Clone size is stated in some rows and not others, as once, few, many or a class when expanded.

TRBD1	NA	TRBV20-1	TRBJ2-3	CSALTGTGQTQYF	TGCAGTGCTTTAACCGGGACAGGACAAACGCAGTATTTT
TRBD1	NA	TRBV6-1	TRBJ2-7	CASLGQGSAGAATYEQYF	TGTGCCAGCTTAGGACAGGGGAGCGCTGGCGCGGCTACCTACGAGCAGTACTTC
TRBD2	NA	TRBV7-2	TRBJ2-1	CASTSGRADEQFF	TGTGCCAGTACTAGCGGGAGGGCCGATGAGCAGTTCTTC
NA	NA	TRBV4-1	TRBJ2-7	CASSHSQGPGYEQYF	TGCGCCAGCAGCCACTCCCAGGGGCCAGGTTACGAGCAGTACTTC
NA	few	TRBV6-5	TRBJ1-2	CASSYDRSDGYTF	TGTGCCAGCAGTTACGACAGGAGCGATGGCTACACCTTC
TRBD2	few	TRBV7-6	TRBJ2-3	CASSRFKREDRRDTQYF	TGTGCCAGCAGCAGGTTTAAGCGGGAGGATCGAAGAGATACGCAGTATTTT
NA	NA	TRBV6-5	TRBJ1-2	CASSYPPRAGRRSYGYTF	TGTGCCAGCAGTTACCCCCCCAGGGCAGGCCGGAGGTCTTATGGCTACACCTTC
NA	NA	TRBV27	TRBJ2-5	CASSSYAPGGLETQYF	TGTGCCAGCAGTTCCTACGCCCCCGGGGGCTTGGAGACCCAGTACTTC
NA	NA	TRBV7-2	TRBJ2-5	CASSARTHTVRDRRRQTQYF	TGTGCCAGCAGCGCTAGAACCCATACGGTCCGGGATAGAAGGAGGCAGACCCAGTACTTC
NA	few	TRBV28	TRBJ2-5	CASSFDRSVVETQYF	TGTGCCAGCAGTTTCGACAGATCGGTAGTTGAGACCCAGTACTTC
TRBD2	once	TRBV15	TRBJ2-7	CATSRGASGVYEQYF	TGTGCCACCAGCAGAGGAGCTAGCGGAGTCTACGAGCAGTACTTC
NA	NA	TRBV7-2	TRBJ2-5	CASSLAPPSLASPQQYF	TGTGCCAGCAGCTTAGCCCCGCCCAGTCTAGCGAGCCCTCAACAGTACTTC
TRBD1	NA	TRBV11-2	TRBJ2-5	CASSLRNTGTEGYNEQYF	TGTGCCAGCAGCTTACGAAACACTGGGACAGAGGGATACAATGAGCAGTACTTC
NA	NA	TRBV7-9	TRBJ2-1	CASSPYWGGEAYNEQFF	TGTGCCAGCAGCCCCTATTGGGGCGGGGAGGCTTACAATGAGCAGTTCTTC
NA	NA	TRBV27	TRBJ2-7	CASSSTQGGWYEQYF	TGTGCCAGCAGTTCAACCCAGGGGGGGTGGTACGAGCAGTACTTC
NA	NA	TRBV20-1	TRBJ2-7	CSARGRLGSYEQYF	TGCAGTGCTAGGGGGAGACTCGGCTCCTACGAGCAGTACTTC
TRBD2	NA	TRBV28	TRBJ2-5	CASSIAGGQYF	TGTGCCAGCAGTATAGCGGGAGGGCAGTACTTC
TRBD2	NA	TRBV27	TRBJ2-2	CASKPSGRVNTGELFF	TGTGCCAGCAAGCCTAGCGGGAGGGTTAACACCGGGGAGCTGTTTTTT
TRBD1	NA	TRBV12-3/TRBV12-4	TRBJ2-1	CASNLAPGTAADFNEQFF	TGTGCCAGCAATCTAGCTCCCGGGACAGCCGCTGACTTCAATGAGCAGTTCTTC
NA	NA	TRBV4-1	TRBJ1-2	CASSQDWVMGGYTF	TGCGCCAGCAGCCAAGATTGGGTTATGGGTGGCTACACCTTC
TRBD2	NA	TRBV7-9	TRBJ2-7	CASSSGLTSYEQYF	TGTGCCAGCAGCTCGGGACTAACTTCCTACGAGCAGTACTTC
NA	NA	TRBV20-1	TRBJ2-6	CSARFQGGAGANVLTF	TGCAGTGCTAGATTCCAAGGTGGCGCTGGGGCCAACGTCCTGACTTTC